What follows describes a single T cell receptor beta chain. A few counts support this clone. This clone's antigen is unknown. No per-base quality is available; no much larger clone lies one base away. The entire isolated RNA was reverse transcribed using the High Capacity cDNA Reverse Transcription Kit, and thus expressed TCRB transcripts were sequenced. Deep immunoSEQ sequencing was applied to naive, central memory and regulatory T cell samples, giving an average of about 3.8 million total reads per sample. Sorted cells were lysed in RLT buffer and RNA was extracted with DNase-treated RNeasy Micro or Mini kits, depending on cell number. To prevent cross-contamination, every cell subset was processed on its own, while patient and healthy donor samples were processed together. The immunoSEQ multiplex PCR was used to amplify TCRB sequences from cDNA, generating 87-bp fragments that spanned the CDR3 region. The amplicons were sequenced using the Illumina HiSeq platform. As for the original processing: Synthetic template baselines were used to correct PCR bias computationally, reads within Hamming distance 2 were collapsed together, and singletons that could not be merged were discarded. By aligning reads against IMGT, V, D and J genes, CDR3 length, and insertions or deletions at six rearrangement sites were assigned. Within each subset, clonotype counts were normalized to sorted cell number, after which true diversity and Gini coefficients were computed with the tcR R package. The overlap coefficient, calculated on TCRB nucleotide sequences, was used to quantify repertoire sharing. Out-of-frame TCRB sequences from naive cells were analyzed as a proxy for the pre-selection repertoire. Here the immuneACCESS table is served through TCRdb, limited to in-frame sequences with V and J called. Missing clones are a known gap in these copies; in checked studies unresolved V genes cover under half, and the rest lacks a known reason. Clone size and the V and J calls come from that table; the DNA yielded D and trimming. This sample has fewer than 350,000 clones in its table, and approximately 15% of those were observed once. Of the sample, more than 0.015% falls within the top ten clones.

Spanning cysteine to phenylalanine, the CDR3 consists of 14 amino acids. CDR3 DNA is the only sequence kept; it has 42 bases, read in frame from the first base. For CDR1 and CDR2, the germline V gene lists SQVTM and ANQGSEA. The germline ends are 19 bases apart after V is trimmed by 8 bases and J by 4 bases. This sample is part of a study of beta chain features in type 1 diabetes (dated by TCRdb to the late 2010s). Concerning the study at large: Mean age, gender distribution, total cell number and subset yield were not different between patients and healthy donors. A total of roughly 100 million sorted cells were examined across all samples, and a strong correlation was observed between cell number per subset and RNA yield. The study compared the TCRB repertoires of sorted circulating CD4+ T cell subsets in recently diagnosed type 1 diabetes patients with those in matched healthy donors. Whereas all 30 or so donors provided naive and central memory subsets, regulatory and stem cell-like memory subsets were isolated from just 8 patients and roughly eight healthy donors. The paper's findings and limits, for the study overall: Shorter templates might have been favored by PCR, but patient and control samples were amplified and corrected together, so both groups would have been affected equally by any skew. A moderate but significant shortening of TCRB CDR3 length was observed in type 1 diabetes patients in all four CD4+ subsets. At VDJ recombination sites, type 1 diabetes patients had fewer insertions and more deleted nucleotides, which implies abnormalities in thymic rearrangement. Because cDNA rather than genomic DNA was sequenced, highly expressing activated cells could have been over-represented, although no difference in activation and CD3 levels was found between groups. Naive, central memory and regulatory TCRB repertoires appeared to be more similar among patients than among healthy donors. Only small numbers of individuals were included in the HLA sub-analyses, which left unresolved whether HLA type had any influence on TCRB rearrangement.

From each donor, a single peripheral blood sample of about 100 mL on average was drawn into heparinised tubes. A BD FACSAria II was used to sort naive, central memory, regulatory and stem cell-like memory CD4+ T cells with a panel that included CD45RO, CCR7, CD25, CD127, CD95 and CD27. A purity above 98% was achieved for all sorted populations. Right away, PBMCs were isolated by Lymphoprep density gradient centrifugation and were stained directly, with no culture step. Samples were stained and sorted in pairs, with one healthy donor and one patient per experiment, so that batch effects were minimized.

Material for sequencing was naive CD4+ T cells from blood. The sample's cell subset or site label, decoded: true naive CD4+ T cells. This receptor chain uses TRBV29-1 and TRBJ2-3; the D gene is perhaps TRBD1, from 5 matching bases. The receptor's source is a man aged 18 to 30 with type 1 diabetes. The nucleotide sequence is given as TGCAGCCTGGGGCGGAGCCTGGTGCCAGATACGCAGTATTTT. This encodes CSLGRSLVPDTQYF.